Shown below are 26 T cell receptor beta chains from a single sample sequenced in a study of cytomegalovirus exposure and HLA in healthy donors. Amplification used 60 Vbeta primers and 13 Jbeta primers. Generated by immunoSEQ multiplex PCR, the TCRdb table keeps only in-frame clones and is missing some. The sample yields 90,000 to 140,000 clones, around 73% seen once. The specimen sequenced was PBMCs. Source of these receptors: a young man in good health and CMV-seronegative.

Only one count was recorded for this clone. The chain recombines TRBV5-4 with TRBJ2-5; no definite D call. Trimming took 0 bases from V and 5 from J, leaving 11 bases between them. CDR1 SGHNT and CDR2 YYREEE come from the germline V gene (reference sequence). This CDR3 is built from 14 residues. The chain's CDR3 is CASSLAASGETQYF. CDR3 DNA sequence: TGTGCCAGCAGCTTGGCGGCCTCCGGGGAGACCCAGTACTTC.

The CDR3 loop reads CASSRTAEGPRQPQHF. The CDR3 nucleotides are TGTGCCAGCTCTAGGACAGCCGAGGGCCCAAGACAGCCCCAGCATTTT. The V gene is TRBV27, the J gene TRBJ1-5; weak D call: TRBD1 (6 bases). Per germline, CDR1 MNHEY and CDR2 SMNVEV (reference sequence). With 8 bases removed from V and 7 bases from J, the gap between germline ends came to 24 bases. This CDR3 has 16 residues.

The chain couples TRBV4-1 to TRBJ2-7; 7 positions agree with TRBD1. This CDR3 has 15 residues. The J segment lost 0 bases and the V segment lost 2 bases, leaving 4 bases of the junction unmatched. Germline V CDR1 and CDR2: MGHRA, YSYEKL. CDR3 in amino acids: CASSQTTGYSYEQYF. The CDR3 DNA sequence: TGCGCCAGCAGCCAAACGACAGGGTACTCCTACGAGCAGTACTTC.

The chain employs TRBV27 and TRBJ1-6, with a possible D match to TRBD1 (5 bases). V was pared by 3 bases and J by 10 bases, with 16 bases between. CDR3 length: 15 amino acids. Germline V gives CDR1 MNHEY, CDR2 SMNVEV (reference sequence). CDR3: CASSFGGSLGSPLHF. For the CDR3, the DNA is TGTGCCAGCAGTTTTGGGGGGTCCCTTGGGTCACCCCTCCACTTT.

The table lists this clone with a few counts. This chain uses TRBV7-2 with TRBJ2-3; TRBD2 agrees at 9 bases. V trimming: 2 bases; J trimming: 2 bases; junction bases outside the gene matches: 11. The CDR3 has 18 amino acids. Per the germline V gene, CDR1 is SGHTA and CDR2 is FQGNSA. Here the CDR3 DNA reads TGTGCCAGCAGCTTACTTCTGGCGGGGGGGCATGACACAGATACGCAGTATTTT. Its protein is CASSLLLAGGHDTDTQYF.

The genes are TRBV9 and TRBJ2-3; the D gene is possibly TRBD2 (7 bases). The CDR3 contains 14 residues. Germline values: CDR1 SGDLS, CDR2 YYNGEE. V lost 4 bases, J lost 4 bases, and 13 bases lay in between. CDR3 loop: CASSSQGRADTQYF. CDR3 bases: TGTGCCAGCAGCTCCCAGGGGAGGGCAGATACGCAGTATTTT.

This clone turned up a few times. The junction differs from germline at one of its ends, possibly a read error. The chain couples TRBV18 to TRBJ1-5; perhaps TRBD1 as D (6 bases). CDR3 length equals 14 residues. Germline V CDR1 and CDR2: KGHSH, LQKENI. CDR3 sequence reads: CASSPQGQGGSVAF. CDR3 bases: TGTGCCAGCTCACCACAGGGACAAGGCGGGTCCGTAGCTTTT.

Only one count was recorded for this clone. The gene calls are TRBV7-9 and TRBJ1-2, with D possibly being TRBD1 (5 bases). Germline-derived CDR1 and CDR2 are SEHNR and FQNEAQ (reference sequence). The CDR3 loop spans 11 amino acids. V dropped 6 bases and J dropped 4 bases, with 6 bases sitting between them. CDR3 region: CASSGAYGYTF. CDR3 bases: TGTGCCAGCAGTGGGGCCTATGGCTACACCTTC.

The chain combines TRBV2 with TRBJ2-1, with 9 bases that match TRBD2. Germline V gene lookup returns CDR1 SNHLY and CDR2 FYNNEI. This CDR3 contains 15 residues. V shed 8 bases and J 10 bases; nucleotides not matched to a gene: 15. This chain's CDR3 is CASASGGAGGLEQFF. The CDR3, as DNA: TGTGCCAGCGCTTCGGGAGGCGCGGGGGGGCTAGAGCAGTTCTTC.

This chain connects TRBV5-4 to TRBJ1-3, with D perhaps TRBD1 (6 bases). Germline CDR1 reads SGHNT; CDR2 reads YYREEE (reference sequence). The length of the CDR3 is 14 residues. Trimming left V 3 bases short and J 1 base short, with 8 bases between. The CDR3: CASSSQGSGNTIYF. As DNA, the CDR3 is TGTGCCAGCAGCTCACAGGGATCTGGAAACACCATATATTTT.

The chain carries TRBV10-3 and TRBJ2-2; TRBD1 matches 8 bases. Germline CDR1 is ENHRY and CDR2 is SYGVKD. The CDR3 length is 17 residues. Unmatched junction bases numbered 10, after V lost 3 bases and J lost 4 bases. This CDR3 reads CAISDLTTGAITGELFF. The CDR3 region has the DNA TGTGCCATCAGTGATTTAACGACAGGGGCGATCACCGGGGAGCTGTTTTTT.

This clone came up a few times. The chain is built from TRBV6-4 and TRBJ1-6; 10 nucleotides agree with TRBD1. Trimming took 4 bases from V and 6 from J; bases not matched to a gene: 3. CDR3 size: 15 residues. The germline V gene has CDR1 MRHNA and CDR2 SNTAGT. In DNA, the CDR3 is TGTGCCAGCAGTGGTCGACAGGGGGCTAATTCACCCCTCCACTTT. Translation gives CASSGRQGANSPLHF.

The rearrangement links TRBV7-9 to TRBJ1-2; TRBD1 agrees at 10 bases. The germline V gene has CDR1 SEHNR and CDR2 FQNEAQ (reference sequence). V dropped 5 bases and J dropped 6; count of bases not matched to a gene: 3. The CDR3 spans 13 residues. CDR3 sequence reads: CASSRQGADGYTF. The CDR3 DNA reads TGTGCCAGCAGCCGACAGGGGGCGGATGGCTACACCTTC.

This chain joins TRBV4-1 and TRBJ2-5; a weak D match, TRBD1 (6 bases). Trimming pared 6 bases from V and 2 bases from J, leaving 19 bases between. Germline V lookup: CDR1 MGHRA, CDR2 YSYEKL. The CDR3 is 16 amino acids. CDR3 sequence: CASRHVGQSKQETQYF. DNA for the CDR3: TGCGCCAGCAGGCATGTCGGACAGTCCAAACAAGAGACCCAGTACTTC.

V and J are TRBV14 and TRBJ2-7; maybe TRBD2 (5 bases). Germline CDR1 is SGHDN and CDR2 is FVKESK. Trimming pared 0 bases from V and 4 bases from J, leaving 13 bases between. The CDR3 spans 15 residues. The CDR3, as DNA: TGTGCCAGCAGCCAAGATACGGGAATCGGGTACGAGCAGTACTTC. It yields the protein CASSQDTGIGYEQYF.

The chain combines TRBV18 with TRBJ2-7; tentatively, D is TRBD1 (7 bases). CDR1 is KGHSH, CDR2 LQKENI, per germline. Trimming removed 5 bases from V and 2 bases from J, with 10 bases in between. CDR3 length: 13 residues. CDR3 amino acids: CASSAGQPYEQYF. The CDR3 DNA reads TGTGCCAGCTCAGCGGGACAGCCCTACGAGCAGTACTTC.

This clone has a handful of counts. This sequence joins TRBV6-6 and TRBJ1-1, with D maybe TRBD1 (6 bases). Deletions cut 5 bases from V and 0 bases from J, with 10 bases between. This CDR3 contains 14 residues. Germline CDR1 reads MNHNY; CDR2 reads SVGAGI (reference sequence). The CDR3 sequence: CASSHGQLNTEAFF. Here the CDR3 DNA reads TGTGCCAGCAGTCACGGACAGTTGAACACTGAAGCTTTCTTT.

This chain links TRBV28 with TRBJ2-2; possibly TRBD1 for D (6 bases). In germline, CDR1 is MDHEN, CDR2 SYDVKM. The CDR3 is 15 amino acids. Trimming left V 6 bases short and J 2 bases short, with 13 bases between. CDR3 DNA sequence: TGTGCCAGCAGCTCCGGGACACTAAACACCGGGGAGCTGTTTTTT. Amino acids: CASSSGTLNTGELFF.

This chain links TRBV4-1 with TRBJ2-3, with D perhaps TRBD2 (5 bases). Deletions cut 4 bases from V and 1 base from J, with 9 bases between. The length of the CDR3 is 14 residues. Germline CDR1 reads MGHRA; CDR2 reads YSYEKL. The CDR3 nucleotides read TGCGCCAGCAGCCTCCTCGGGGGCACAGATACGCAGTATTTT. Translating it yields CASSLLGGTDTQYF.

The chain links TRBV10-1 to TRBJ2-1, with D perhaps TRBD1 (6 bases). The CDR3 is 14 amino acids. V lost 6 bases to trimming and J lost 8 bases, with 17 bases between them. Germline V gene lookup returns CDR1 WNHNN and CDR2 SYGVQD (reference sequence). CDR3 amino acids: CASSRTVTTDEQFF. For the CDR3, the DNA is TGCGCCAGCAGCCGGACAGTAACCACCGATGAGCAGTTCTTC.

The chain is built from TRBV29-1 and TRBJ2-1, with 9 bases that match TRBD1. With 6 bases clipped from V and 2 bases from J, the junction kept 5 bases outside the gene matches. The CDR3 contains 14 residues. Germline-derived CDR1 and CDR2 are SQVTM and ANQGSEA. The CDR3: CSVIQGATYNEQFF. In DNA, the CDR3 is TGCAGCGTGATACAGGGGGCGACCTACAATGAGCAGTTCTTC.

The rearrangement joins TRBV5-4 to TRBJ1-1; D remains unclear. Germline V gene data show CDR1 as SGHNT and CDR2 as YYREEE (reference sequence). Trimming shortened V by 0 bases and J by 4 bases, and 10 bases separated the two germline ends. The CDR3 extends over 14 amino acids. CDR3 region: CASSLDGGSTEAFF. The CDR3 region has the DNA TGTGCCAGCAGCTTGGATGGCGGGTCCACTGAAGCTTTCTTT. The full variable domain, in which reference TRBV5-4 and TRBJ1-1 provide the parts outside the CDR3, is ETGVTQSPTHLIKTRGQQVTLRCSSQSGHNTVSWYQQALGQGPQFIFQYYREEENGRGNFPPRFSGLQFPNYSSELNVNALELDDSALYLCASSLDGGSTEAFFGQGTRLTVV.

The rearrangement uses TRBV18 and TRBJ1-2, with D maybe TRBD1 (5 bases). The CDR3 has 14 amino acids. Germline assignment: CDR1 KGHSH and CDR2 LQKENI. V shed 1 base and J shed 8 bases, with 14 bases lying between them. The CDR3 bases are TGTGCCAGCTCACCACGGAGGGGCAGGGTAGGCTACACCTTC. It specifies CASSPRRGRVGYTF.

This clone has only a few counts. The chain employs TRBV15 and TRBJ2-1; unclear D gene. Trimming cost V 0 bases and J 10 bases, with 10 bases left between them. The V gene's germline CDR1 is LNHNV and CDR2 YYDKDF (reference sequence). The CDR3 is 13 residues long. The CDR3 sequence is CATSRDRVPEQFF. CDR3 coding DNA: TGTGCCACCAGCAGAGATCGGGTACCCGAGCAGTTCTTC.

This rearrangement joins TRBV18 to TRBJ2-1, with a tentative D call TRBD2 (7 bases). CDR1 is KGHSH, CDR2 LQKENI, per germline. V lost 5 bases to trimming and J lost 12 bases, with 14 bases between them. CDR3 length equals 12 residues. CDR3 coding DNA: TGTGCCAGCTCAACCGGGGGGCAAGGGCAGTTCTTC. Its protein product is CASSTGGQGQFF.

The chain recombines TRBV4-1 with TRBJ2-5, with D maybe TRBD2 (6 bases). The V gene lost 0 bases and the J gene lost 4 bases, with 12 bases spanning the gap. The germline V gene has CDR1 MGHRA and CDR2 YSYEKL. This CDR3 has 15 amino acids. The CDR3 loop is CASSQEGGEVETQYF. Written as DNA, the CDR3 is TGCGCCAGCAGCCAAGAGGGGGGTGAGGTAGAGACCCAGTACTTC.